The following is a T cell receptor (beta chain) sequence with its context. Using immunoSEQ multiplex PCR, the repertoire was profiled, and TCRdb retains in-frame clones only, with some absent. The table shows fewer than 300,000 clones, with approximately 90% occurring only once. The CDR3 runs 13 residues. Per germline, CDR1 SGHRS and CDR2 YFSETQ. The ends were cut back, 5 bases at V and 1 base at J, with 9 bases in the middle. The data stem from a study of blood T cell repertoires in COVID-19. The sample comprised PBMCs or T cells enriched from blood (not recorded which). This receptor was identified in a woman between 25 and 40 years old who had recovered from COVID-19. The V and J genes are TRBV5-1 and TRBJ1-1; the D is unclear. This CDR3 reads CASRRGGNTEAFF. CDR3 bases: TGCGCCAGCAGACGGGGAGGGAACACTGAAGCTTTCTTT.